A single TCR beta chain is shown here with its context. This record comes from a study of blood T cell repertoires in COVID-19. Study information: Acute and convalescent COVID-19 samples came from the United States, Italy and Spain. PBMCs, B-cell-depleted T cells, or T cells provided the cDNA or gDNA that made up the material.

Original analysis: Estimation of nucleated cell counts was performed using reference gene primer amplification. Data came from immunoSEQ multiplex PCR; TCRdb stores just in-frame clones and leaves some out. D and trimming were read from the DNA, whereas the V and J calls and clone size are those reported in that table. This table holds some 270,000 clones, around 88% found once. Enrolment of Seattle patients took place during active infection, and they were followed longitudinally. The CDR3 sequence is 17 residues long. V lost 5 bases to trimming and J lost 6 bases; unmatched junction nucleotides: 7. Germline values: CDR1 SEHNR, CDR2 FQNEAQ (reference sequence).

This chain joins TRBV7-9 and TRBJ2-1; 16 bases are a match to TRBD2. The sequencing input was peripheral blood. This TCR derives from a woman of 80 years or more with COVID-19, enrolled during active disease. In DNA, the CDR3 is TGTGCCAGCAGCCCGGGACTAGCGGGGGGGCTTACCAATGAGCAGTTCTTC. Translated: CASSPGLAGGLTNEQFF.